The T cell receptor beta chain under discussion was sequenced for a study of identical twins (dated by TCRdb to about 2016). Notes on the research overall: To test whether fetal clonotypes persist, this study deep-sequenced TCR alpha and beta repertoires from monozygotic twins, from unrelated adults of various ages, and from cord blood. Replicate twin experiments were performed at different times using different library preparation protocols to rule out contamination. Paper-wide results and their limitations: Excess twin sharing in beta out-of-frame sequences was weaker because fewer shared sequences lowered the signal-to-noise ratio. Because the same donors could not be followed over many years, the conclusions relied on cross-sectional statistical analysis. Recombination models systematically underestimated out-of-frame TCR alpha sharing in monozygotic twins but agreed with sharing between unrelated individuals. Abundant cord blood beta clonotypes had fewer insertions, young adult naive repertoires showed a similar but weaker trend, and memory repertoires showed no such trend. Compared with coincidental sharing between unrelated individuals, out-of-frame TCR alpha sequences shared between twins had an excess of sequences with low generation probability. Invariant T cells such as MAIT and iNKT could partly confound zero-insertion analyses, though diverse VJ usage argued against this for most clonotypes.

Receptor libraries were prepared by 5' RACE. Data came from an Illumina HiSeq 2000. Template switching introduced a universal primer binding site; the final cDNA contained a unique molecular identifier, enabling accurate counting of TCR cDNA molecules. First-strand cDNA for TCR alpha and beta chains was synthesized from specific primers in the conserved constant-segment region. Each cDNA library was double barcoded, with a SMART-Mk sample barcode plus Illumina barcodes, to control for contamination. TruSeq adapter sequences along with Illumina sample barcodes were introduced in two successive PCR steps. The Illumina HiSeq platform was used with custom primers to sequence TCR alpha and beta cDNA libraries. The paper's processing steps were these. Unique molecular identifiers were extracted from raw reads with MiGEC, and CDR3 positions were determined with MiXCR. For each individual, recombination models were inferred using an EM algorithm with the repgenHMM and IGoR tools. Shared clonotypes were analyzed with the tcR package in R, and sharing was normalized by the product of cloneset sizes. Out-of-frame nonproductive sequences were analyzed to study raw recombination free of thymic and clonal selection effects. In-frame beta chains were kept once TCRdb had trimmed the public reads at Q25 with fastp and called clones with MiXCR. One record per CDR3 amino acid sequence lists the most common genes and DNA. V and J calls and clone size were set by TCRdb, not the authors. Present in this sample are roughly 700,000 distinct CDR3 sequences, over 8.5% of which were seen just once. Clones ranked in the top ten supply 0.85% to 1% of the sample.

Inclusive of the bounding cysteine and phenylalanine, the CDR3 is 11 residues long. Left in the record is the CDR3 DNA by itself, 33 bases read in frame from the first base. CDR1 and CDR2 (LNHDA, SQIVND) derive from the germline V gene (reference sequence). At the junction V is shortened by 9 bases and J by 8 bases; bases outside the gene matches: 4. In its sample, this clonotype was seen many times. What antigen it recognizes has not been identified. No base-level quality is on record; no much larger clone is a single base apart. Every donor was a healthy Caucasian. Three pairs of female monozygotic twins, all aged 18 to 29 years, made up the twin cohort. Peripheral blood mononuclear cells were the source from which RNA for the TCR libraries was isolated. These sequences were also reported in another study, on yellow fever vaccine responses in identical twins. That second report states: The T cell response to vaccination in identical twins was reported by the authors to appear partly convergent and partly personalized. In the study, vaccine-responding T cell clones were precisely tracked in identical twins.

The source is a woman younger than 35 in good health. Material: PBMCs. This chain joins TRBV19 to TRBJ2-1, and TRBD2 aligns with 7 junction nucleotides. CDR3 loop: CASQTSYEQFF. The base sequence is TGTGCCAGCCAGACTAGCTATGAGCAGTTCTTC.